This T cell receptor (beta chain) came from a study of cytomegalovirus exposure and HLA in healthy donors (TCRdb year 2017). Regarding the research as a whole: According to an earlier analysis of 587 of the donors, some 170 million T cells yielded 90 million to 130 million unique TCR beta sequences and around 300 Gb of sequence data. About 280 gigabases of sequencing data and tens of millions of unique TCR sequences were included in an early release covering roughly 700 HLA-typed donors. Of the 398 genotyped donors, 65% to 90% fell in the genetic ancestry cluster associated with self-reported Caucasian donors. The aim of the study was to test whether cataloging public T cell receptors could identify signatures of past pathogen exposure. The T cell repertoires of roughly 660 subjects were profiled by immunosequencing and related to cytomegalovirus serostatus. Along with the roughly 670-subject first cohort, a separate validation cohort of roughly 110 different subjects was used. To predict cytomegalovirus infection status, the study brought together high-throughput TCR immunosequencing, statistical association of individual TCRs with disease status, and machine learning. To study patterns of TCR occurrence, a later analysis re-analyzed previously published TCR beta repertoires from around 700 donors and added high-resolution HLA genotyping. Rather than using new phenotypic data, the later analysis identified candidate immune exposures from TCR beta sequences and from how often those sequences occurred across donors. To decide whether each TCR beta V gene segment behaved as functional or pseudogenic, an earlier analysis of fewer than 750 of the donors relied on high-throughput TCR beta sequencing. Donor age, sex, ethnicity and CMV serostatus were collected together with the repertoire data. A later genetic analysis took genome-wide SNP genotypes for about 55% of the 666 donors and used that subset as a discovery cohort. Every repertoire in the discovery cohort had been generated on one and the same sequencing platform. HLA typing included class I and class II loci at four-digit resolution. Typing coverage varied by locus: about 629-630 donors for A, B, C, DRB1 and DQB1; roughly 500 for DQA1; about 570 for DPA1; 450 to 480 for DPB1. Several DR-DQ haplotypes were handled as single units for association and clustering, since linkage in the cohort was strong. On average, 235,054 unique TCR beta nucleotide sequences were sequenced per donor among a few hundred genotyped donors of the cohort, with about 19% of those sequences being non-productive. Here is what the overall study found, with its caveats: Correlated functional status among segregating V segments might be attributable to linkage disequilibrium, but an unknown experimental factor could not be ruled out. Most CMV-associated TCR beta chains appeared to be HLA-restricted in a later analysis, and the HLA associations seemed to be driven largely by CMV exposure. In a later genetic analysis, fewer N-insertions in productive TCRs were reported among donors in an Asian-associated ancestry cluster than the roughly 710-donor mean. The study gave a list of some 150 TCR beta chains associated with cytomegalovirus. A later analysis reported that several top co-occurrence clusters appeared linked to parvovirus B19, influenza, CMV and Epstein-Barr virus. The cohort was sequenced for TCR beta chains only, and without alpha or paired-chain data the features that could be detected were limited. Compared with equally common non-associated chains, HLA-associated TCR beta chains in a later analysis were more clonally expanded and had lower generation probabilities. Specific HLA alleles were associated with roughly 17,000 TCR beta sequences at a false discovery rate of 0.05 in a later analysis. In vitro tests confirmed that a few of the cytomegalovirus-associated TCR beta chains recognize cytomegalovirus antigens. According to the authors, the approach could potentially be generalized to other disease states and immunological phenotypes. HLA typing was unavailable for some donors at each locus, so association tests used only the typed subset. Most TCR sequences were seen in very few donors, while some public TCRs were found in many individuals. A cluster of highly shared sequence variants was judged likely to be a technical artifact of the sequencing pipeline. Roughly uniform sequencing depth across donors was assumed in presence/absence analyses, although this assumption may not hold. Some IMGT-functional V segments, including TRBV6-2 and TRBV6-3, could not be distinguished by the 87-base-pair reads and were therefore excluded. Because counts were too low, some 16 rarely observed V segments, including chromosome 9 orphons, were excluded from the earlier analysis of about 500 of the donors. When HLA alleles, especially DR and DQ, strongly co-occurred, TCR associations were difficult to assign to individual alleles. V-gene and J-gene trimming of TCR beta chains was associated with a missense DCLRE1C variant in a later genetic analysis, and the association was replicated in an independent cohort. Cytomegalovirus status was reported to be diagnosed by the classifier with high specificity and sensitivity in both the original and validation cohorts. In an earlier analysis of about 600 of the donors, most TCR beta V segments appeared in productive rearrangements about 87% or about 30% of the time, broadly matching IMGT annotations. For the cohort, immune exposure information was limited to CMV serostatus. A further reported finding was that TCR beta sequences accurately predicted the HLA-A and HLA-B alleles for most subjects in the first cohort. In a later analysis, TCR association rates were found to vary across HLA loci, with the most associated TCRs seen for DRB1 alleles and the fewest for HLA-C alleles.

Trimming costs V 3 bases and J 4 bases, and their ends lie 9 bases apart. The CDR3, from cysteine to phenylalanine, totals 13 residues. Here the CDR3 DNA is all that survives: 39 bases in frame from base 1. The germline V gene sets CDR1 to SGHAT and CDR2 to FQNNGV. The count of this clone is one. Its antigen is not yet known. Per-base quality was not reported, and no clone a single base away is much larger than it. The cohort was made up of about 610 healthy bone marrow donors. All cohort members were sampled while nominally healthy, although unrecorded immune exposures were likely present. The donor was CMV seropositive and was included in the group of around 300 seropositive cohort members. A peripheral blood sample was provided by each donor, and peripheral blood mononuclear cells were used for TCR beta sequencing. The Qiagen DNeasy Blood Extraction Kit was used to extract genomic DNA from the blood cell samples.

The library was generated by the immunoSEQ multiplex PCR assay. For the multiplex PCR, a mixture combining 60 forward primers for TCR Vbeta segments and 13 reverse primers for TCR Jbeta segments was used. The CDR3 region of rearranged TCR beta genes was amplified from genomic DNA with a multiplex PCR assay. The Illumina HiSeq System was used to sequence the amplified TCR beta libraries as 87-base-pair reads. From the authors' description of their analysis: A later analysis tallied 75 million to 95 million unique TCR beta chains across the roughly 610 repertoires, and around 12 million of those chains were shared by two or more donors. Raw reads were error-corrected and collapsed into unique sequences with a nearest-neighbor algorithm that merged closely related sequences to remove PCR and sequencing errors. V, D and J gene segments were assigned by aligning CDR3 sequences to IMGT reference sequences. Each retained sequence needed at least a six-nucleotide match to both a V gene segment and a J gene segment. A rearrangement was called productive if the CDR3 had no stop codons and remained in frame with V and J, and every other rearrangement was called non-productive. CDR3 was defined by IMGT convention, running from the second conserved V-encoded cysteine to the conserved J-encoded phenylalanine. Sequences without an unambiguous match to a single V gene segment were excluded from the earlier analysis of almost 600 of the donors. An earlier analysis of about 600 of the donors called V segments functional above 56.7% productive rearrangements and segregating when the between-donor standard deviation exceeded 5%. A statistical classification framework was built for diagnosing cytomegalovirus status from the catalog of TCR beta chain sequences. In a later analysis, TCR nucleotide sequences were compared against IMGT/GENE-DB human TR gene sequences so that V and J genes could be assigned. The TCRdist pipeline was used in a later analysis to assign CDR3 sequences and most-parsimonious VDJ recombination scenarios. A later analysis defined each TCR beta chain by its CDR3 amino acid sequence plus V-gene family, and excluded reads lacking a unique V-gene family. As a way to deal with suspected cross-contamination and a sequencing artifact, a later analysis dropped over 550 nucleotide sequences that were highly shared and had low generation probability. For each public chain, a later analysis derived a clonal expansion index from normalized ranks of inferred template counts within each repertoire. A later analysis computed generation probabilities with a VDJ recombination model fitted to out-of-frame rearrangements, and checked the results against IGoR. In a later analysis, TCR-TCR, TCR-HLA and TCR-CMV co-occurrence was scored with hypergeometric tests, and a repertoire-size bias correction was applied to TCR pairs. False discovery rates were estimated in a later analysis by permuting HLA or CMV assignments 20 times. In a later analysis, co-occurring TCRs were grouped using DBSCAN, and TCRdist sequence similarity was added for clustering within HLA-allele-positive subsets. Co-occurrence clustering excluded repertoires with fewer than 30,000 or more than 120,000 public chains, plus five with anomalous nucleotide sharing. TCRdb limited this immuneACCESS table to in-frame rearrangements with V and J called. A share of clones is missing; checked studies link under half to unresolved V genes, and the rest is unexplained. V and J calls and clone size are given by that table; D and trimming were obtained from the DNA. In this sample the table shows 170,000 or so clones, roughly 78% of which occur a single time. The ten largest clones add up to 1% of the sample.

Sequenced sample: PBMCs. The clonotype originates from a woman aged 45 to 65 in good health and CMV-seropositive. The rearrangement combines TRBV11-2 with TRBJ1-2; the D gene lacks a confident call. The sequenced DNA: TGTGCCAGCAGCTTCGGCAGCGCCTATGGCTACACCTTC. Translated, it gives CASSFGSAYGYTF. The reference TRBV11-2 and TRBJ1-2 proteins fill in what lies around the CDR3, so the full variable domain reads EAGVAQSPRYKIIEKRQSVAFWCNPISGHATLYWYQQILGQGPKLLIQFQNNGVVDDSQLPKDRFSAERLKGVDSTLKIQPAKLEDSAVYLCASSFGSAYGYTFGSGTRLTVV.